This T cell receptor (beta chain) was captured in a study of beta chain features in type 1 diabetes. The overall study: Over all samples combined, fewer than 130,000,000 sorted cells were examined.

This clone has just a few counts. Its target is unknown. The germline gives CDR1 SGHDN, CDR2 FVKESK. This CDR3 is built from 13 residues. V lost 3 bases to trimming and J lost 7 bases, with 12 bases between them. Study-level points and caveats: Individuals with type 1 diabetes displayed fewer insertions and more deletions at VDJ junctions. Shorter TCRB CDR3s, moderately but significantly so, marked every one of the four CD4+ subsets in Type 1 diabetes patients. An over-representation of cells with high TCR expression could result from cDNA sequencing.

Investigators reverse transcribed all isolated RNA, so they sequenced expressed TCRB transcripts. Using immunoSEQ multiplex PCR, the repertoire was profiled, and TCRdb retains in-frame clones only, with some absent. The sample holds around 360,000 clones, roughly 12% seen once. This sequence joins TRBV14 and TRBJ1-1, with D possibly matching TRBD1 (5 bases). Material: naive CD4+ T cells from blood. The clonotype was recovered from a young woman with type 1 diabetes. The CDR3, as DNA: TGTGCCAGCAGCCAGCAGGGTAGGAGTGAAGCTTTCTTT. This translates into CASSQQGRSEAFF.